One sample yielded the 26 T cell receptor beta chains listed below, sequenced in a study of PD-1 blockade in classical Hodgkin lymphoma. Every single patient, without exception, relapsed after autologous stem cell transplantation, and brentuximab vedotin exposure varied. Libraries were prepared by immunoSEQ multiplex PCR; TCRdb keeps only in-frame clonotypes and omits some of them. The top ten clones hold about 9.2% of a sample with 150,000 or so clones, 78% of them seen once. The sample was peripheral blood mononuclear cells (PBMCs), taken before the second cycle of nivolumab. These receptors were taken from a human donor with classical Hodgkin lymphoma.

CDR3 residues: CASGFLPTGDTQYF. The CDR3 DNA reads as TGTGCTAGTGGTTTTTTGCCGACAGGGGATACCCAGTACTTC. The V gene is TRBV12-5, the J gene TRBJ2-5; TRBD1 matches 8 bases. J was trimmed by 8 bases and V by 3 bases; bases with no gene match: 8. CDR3 length: 14 amino acids. Germline-derived CDR1 and CDR2 are LGHNT and FRNRAP.

The chain employs TRBV7-9 and TRBJ2-7; 7 bases fit TRBD1. Germline V gives CDR1 SEHNR, CDR2 FQNEAQ (reference sequence). The ends lost 3 bases at V and 7 bases at J; junction bases unmatched: 9. CDR3 size: 14 residues. The CDR3 protein is CASSFRGGSGEQYF. In DNA, the CDR3 is TGTGCCAGCAGCTTTAGAGGGGGCTCGGGGGAGCAGTACTTC.

This sequence joins TRBV6-6 and TRBJ1-2; 7 nucleotides agree with TRBD1. This CDR3 region has 13 residues. Germline-derived CDR1 and CDR2 are MNHNY and SVGAGI (reference sequence). The ends lost 5 bases at V and 7 bases at J; junction bases unmatched: 7. CDR3 bases: TGTGCCAGCAGTCCGACAGGGCAGGCTGGCTACACCTTC. Residues: CASSPTGQAGYTF.

The chain carries TRBV6-6 and TRBJ2-5; D ambiguous. This CDR3 is built from 14 residues. Trimming shortened V by 2 bases and J by 5 bases, and 12 bases separated the two germline ends. Germline V gene data show CDR1 as MNHNY and CDR2 as SVGAGI (reference sequence). The CDR3 spells CASSYGEVGETQYF. The CDR3 nucleotides read TGTGCCAGCAGTTACGGTGAGGTCGGGGAGACCCAGTACTTC.

This clone has only a few counts. The V call is TRBV6-1, the J call TRBJ2-5, with TRBD2 as a possible D gene (6 bases). The CDR3 is made up of 15 amino acids. Germline V CDR1 and CDR2: MNHNS, SASEGT. With 5 bases removed from V and 4 bases from J, the gap between germline ends came to 17 bases. The DNA for the CDR3 is TGTGCCAGCAGTTTACAGTATACTAGCCGAGAGACCCAGTACTTC. Amino acids: CASSLQYTSRETQYF.

Only one count was recorded for this clone. The rearrangement uses TRBV28 and TRBJ1-2; D may be TRBD1 (6 bases). Germline values: CDR1 MDHEN, CDR2 SYDVKM. V shed 2 bases and J shed 2 bases, with 15 bases lying between them. This CDR3 contains 16 residues. CDR3 in amino acids: CASSLTTGGLNYGYTF. The CDR3 region has the DNA TGTGCCAGCAGTTTAACGACGGGGGGCTTAAACTATGGCTACACCTTC.

This chain uses TRBV5-6 with TRBJ2-1; TRBD2 matches 7 bases. Trimming at V came to 0 bases and at J to 3 bases, leaving 3 bases not matched to a gene. Looked up from germline, CDR1 is SGHDT and CDR2 is YYEEEE. CDR3 length: 15 amino acids. CDR3 region: CASSLASGHYNEQFF. CDR3 sequence (DNA): TGTGCCAGCAGCTTGGCTAGCGGACACTACAATGAGCAGTTCTTC.

The J gene is TRBJ1-3, the V gene TRBV11-3, with D maybe TRBD1 (5 bases). CDR1 is SGHNT, CDR2 YENEEA, per germline. V was cut by 0 bases and J by 0 bases, with 6 bases left in between. The CDR3 sequence is 15 residues long. The CDR3 DNA is TGTGCCAGCAGCTTAGATGGGGGCTCTGGAAACACCATATATTTT. Its protein is CASSLDGGSGNTIYF.

The chain couples TRBV5-4 to TRBJ1-2; tentative D call: TRBD1 (5 bases). The germline gives CDR1 SGHNT, CDR2 YYREEE (reference sequence). The V gene lost 6 bases and the J gene lost 0 bases, with 9 bases spanning the gap. The CDR3 loop spans 13 amino acids. The CDR3 sequence: CASKLTANYGYTF. The CDR3 DNA reads TGTGCCAGCAAATTGACAGCTAACTATGGCTACACCTTC.

The chain joins TRBV7-3 to TRBJ2-1; 9 positions agree with TRBD1. The CDR3 totals 15 residues. The germline gives CDR1 SGHTA, CDR2 FQGTGA. The trim removed 2 bases at V and 7 bases at J, leaving 6 bases unmatched. The CDR3 DNA sequence: TGTGCCAGCAGCTTATTACAGGGGGCTGGGAATGAGCAGTTCTTC. This translates into CASSLLQGAGNEQFF.

DNA of the CDR3: TGCAGCGTTGAATCGGGCTACTTGGGGGTTTACGAGCAGTACTTC. It codes for CSVESGYLGVYEQYF. The V and J genes are TRBV29-1 and TRBJ2-7; either TRBD1 or TRBD2 may fit D (5 bases each). This CDR3 spans 15 amino acids. Germline values: CDR1 SQVTM, CDR2 ANQGSEA. The V end lost 2 bases, the J end lost 4 bases, and 18 bases lay between the germline ends.

The rearrangement links TRBV11-2 to TRBJ1-2, with TRBD1 matching over 9 bases. CDR1 is SGHAT, CDR2 FQNNGV, per germline. The CDR3 consists of 18 residues. V gave up 5 bases and J gave up 3 bases; unmatched junction bases: 16. The CDR3 sequence: CASSPHQGGQGRHYGYTF. The CDR3 coding sequence is TGTGCCAGCAGCCCTCACCAAGGAGGACAGGGGCGTCACTATGGCTACACCTTC.

V gene TRBV7-9 combines with J gene TRBJ2-3, with 8 positions matching TRBD2. V lost 2 bases to trimming and J lost 5 bases; unmatched junction nucleotides: 3. The CDR3 consists of 14 residues. Germline V lookup: CDR1 SEHNR, CDR2 FQNEAQ (reference sequence). The CDR3 nucleotides read TGTGCCAGCAGCTTAACTAGCGGAAGAGATACGCAGTATTTT. It translates to CASSLTSGRDTQYF.

The chain combines TRBV11-2 with TRBJ2-5; perhaps TRBD1 as D (7 bases). The germline gives CDR1 SGHAT, CDR2 FQNNGV. The CDR3 covers 18 residues. Trimming took 3 bases from V and 5 from J, leaving 25 bases between them. The CDR3 DNA sequence: TGTGCCAGCAGCTTCAGACACTACAGGGGAGGTAAGGTGGAGACCCAGTACTTC. This sequence encodes CASSFRHYRGGKVETQYF.

This chain uses TRBV5-4 with TRBJ2-3; D is perhaps TRBD2 (7 bases). Trimming cost V 6 bases and J 3 bases, with 17 bases left between them. The CDR3 sequence is 15 residues long. Germline CDR1 SGHNT, CDR2 YYREEE (reference sequence). CDR3: CASTRGGGVTDTQYF. The CDR3 nucleotides are TGTGCCAGCACCCGAGGGGGGGGAGTAACAGATACGCAGTATTTT.

The chain couples TRBV19 to TRBJ2-3; 12 bases map to TRBD2. The CDR3 has 16 amino acids. In germline, CDR1 is LNHDA, CDR2 SQIVND (reference sequence). The ends lost 3 bases at V and 4 bases at J; junction bases unmatched: 5. CDR3 coding DNA: TGTGCCAGTAGTATTCAACTAGCGGGAGGTTCAGATACGCAGTATTTT. The encoded protein is CASSIQLAGGSDTQYF.

The genes are TRBV5-3 and TRBJ1-5; D uncertain. TRBV5-3 is identified as an open reading frame with a role that is uncertain. V lost 8 bases and J 11 bases, leaving 29 bases between the germline ends. The CDR3 is 16 residues long. The CDR3 nucleotides read TGTGCCAGGACCGGCGGCGGGAGACTCGTGGGTGGGACCCAGCATTTT. Translation: CARTGGGRLVGGTQHF.

The CDR3 nucleotides read TGTGCCAGCAGCTTAGTTGGCGGGACGGACAGGGGCGTTAGCAATCAGCCCCAGCATTTT. Translating gives CASSLVGGTDRGVSNQPQHF. This chain connects TRBV5-8 to TRBJ1-5; 9 bases are a match to TRBD1. The CDR3 consists of 20 residues. V dropped 2 bases and J dropped 0; count of bases not matched to a gene: 15. Germline assignment: CDR1 SGHTS and CDR2 YDEGEE.

The rearrangement links TRBV30 to TRBJ2-5; 9 positions match TRBD2. J lost 0 bases, V lost 0 bases, and 8 bases had no gene match. This CDR3 is 17 amino acids long. Germline-derived CDR1 and CDR2 are GTSNPN and SVGIG (reference sequence). The CDR3 spells CAWSVGAGGPNQETQYF. The DNA for the CDR3 is TGTGCCTGGAGTGTAGGGGCGGGAGGGCCGAACCAAGAGACCCAGTACTTC.

This clone was observed a handful of times. This sequence joins TRBV7-9 and TRBJ2-2; D is ambiguous. Germline lookup yields CDR1 SEHNR and CDR2 FQNEAQ (reference sequence). V lost 0 bases, J lost 0 bases, and 17 bases lay in between. There are 19 residues in the CDR3. The CDR3 nucleotides are TGTGCCAGCAGCTTAGCCTCTTCGCTTACGGTCGCGAACACCGGGGAGCTGTTTTTT. This translates into CASSLASSLTVANTGELFF.

This chain links TRBV7-3 with TRBJ2-7, with TRBD2 matching over 13 bases. Germline CDR1 is SGHTA and CDR2 is FQGTGA. CDR3 length equals 16 residues. V gave up 5 bases and J gave up 4 bases; unmatched junction bases: 8. CDR3 nucleotide sequence: TGTGCCAGCAGCCCGCAGGGGACTAGCGGGACATACGAGCAGTACTTC. This translates into CASSPQGTSGTYEQYF.

The rearrangement links TRBV11-2 to TRBJ1-6; 7 nucleotides agree with TRBD1. CDR3 size: 14 residues. J lost 12 bases, V lost 1 base, and 6 bases had no gene match. Germline V gives CDR1 SGHAT, CDR2 FQNNGV. The CDR3 loop is CASSLGQGGEPLHF. In DNA form, the CDR3 reads TGTGCCAGCAGCTTAGGGCAGGGGGGTGAACCCCTCCACTTT.

The chain's CDR3 is CASSETGGTGELFF. The CDR3 nucleotides read TGTGCCAGCAGCGAGACAGGGGGCACCGGGGAGCTGTTTTTT. This rearrangement joins TRBV9 to TRBJ2-2; 9 bases match TRBD1. Germline-derived CDR1 and CDR2 are SGDLS and YYNGEE. The CDR3 sequence is 14 residues long. After removal of 3 bases from V and 4 bases from J, the junction contained 1 base not matched to a gene.

The V gene is TRBV7-2, the J gene TRBJ2-3, with D unclear. V lost 0 bases to trimming and J lost 1 base, with 8 bases between them. Germline V gene lookup returns CDR1 SGHTA and CDR2 FQGNSA. The CDR3 has 15 amino acids. The CDR3 reads CASSLARRRTDTQYF. The CDR3 nucleotides are TGTGCCAGCAGCTTAGCGCGCCGGCGCACAGATACGCAGTATTTT.

The V gene is TRBV6-5, the J gene TRBJ2-1; 8 bases line up with TRBD2. The germline V gene encodes CDR1 MNHEY and CDR2 SVGAGI. The CDR3 totals 15 residues. Unmatched junction bases numbered 10, after V lost 5 bases and J lost 7 bases. CDR3 nucleotide sequence: TGTGCCAGCAGTGCCACTAGCGGCGTGCGGAATGAGCAGTTCTTC. Its protein is CASSATSGVRNEQFF.

Details on this clone: This specimen includes other DNA sequences encoding the same CDR3. The CDR3 region is CASSLSADTQYF. CDR3 sequence (DNA): TGTGCCAGCAGCTTGAGCGCAGATACGCAGTATTTT. The chain employs TRBV5-6 and TRBJ2-3; no firm D call. This CDR3 comprises 12 residues. CDR1 is SGHDT and CDR2 is YYEEEE in the germline V gene. Trimming took 1 base from V and 4 from J, leaving 4 bases between them.